What follows describes a single T cell receptor beta chain. It lacks a known antigen. There are no base qualities to consult, and no much larger clone falls within one base. The data were taken from a study of cytotoxic CD8 clonotypes in ibrutinib-treated CLL (dated by TCRdb to about 2021). Background for the entire study: The cohort was composed of about a dozen relapsed/refractory and fewer than 16 treatment-naive patients; IGHV unmutated status was identified in some 17 patients. Partial responses were observed in some 24 patients and complete responses in 2; after a median follow-up of 68 months, remission was maintained in 15 or so patients and progression was observed in roughly twelve. Longitudinal samples were obtainable from about 30% of the roughly 90 participants in the trial. Cryopreserved peripheral blood mononuclear cells were collected at three points: before therapy, at response, and at either sustained remission or disease progression. The response samples were drawn at a median of approximately twelve months into treatment, with a range of roughly 6 to 36 months. Samples averaged approximately 250,000 productive templates and tens of thousands of productive rearrangements. Overall results and qualifications from the work: Clonality rose at ibrutinib response, remained stable during sustained remission, and dropped back toward baseline at progression. Public clonotypes were rare and either shrank or stayed stable during treatment, and the rise in clonality at ibrutinib response reflected expansion of private clonotypes. Baseline clonality was found to be higher than that of age-matched healthy donors and was strongly correlated with circulating CD8+ T-cell counts. Sampling times were not matched between patients in sustained remission and patients whose disease was progressing, and lymph node repertoires were not examined.

CDR1 and CDR2, per the germline V gene, are MDHEN and SYDVKM. The junction carries 20 bases between V and J, which are trimmed by 6 bases and 2 bases respectively. Measured from the cysteine to the phenylalanine, the CDR3 is 16 residues long. Only CDR3 DNA remains: 48 bases, in frame from the first base. The goal of deep resolution MiSeq sequencing was a depth between 1 in 1 million and 1 in 200,000 T cells, and coverage averaged 10x per clonotype. TCR beta libraries were generated with the immunoSEQ hsTCRB Kit. The study's own analysis went as follows. ImmunoSEQ Data Assistant and ImmunoSEQ Analyzer were used for data analysis, and V, D and J genes were assigned according to IMGT definitions. Clonality, with values ranging from 0 to 1, was calculated as one minus the normalized Shannon entropy of productive rearrangement frequencies. Public clonotype analysis was restricted to overrepresented clonotypes comprising at least 0.05% of each patient's repertoire. Some 12 age-matched healthy donor repertoires from immuneACCESS served as clonality controls. Sourced from immuneACCESS, this table was stored by TCRdb with only in-frame sequences that have V and J called. A share of the clones is absent; for the studies checked, an unresolved V gene accounts for under half, and the remainder has no known explanation. D and trimming come from the DNA, and the V and J calls and clone size come from that table. The sample table records a few hundred thousand clones; about 80% of these occur just once. Of the sample, more than 6% is held by the ten largest clones.

For TCR beta library preparation, roughly 2 micrograms of genomic DNA were extracted from the cryopreserved PBMCs. Longitudinal blood samples from CLL patients on ibrutinib monotherapy were analyzed using high-throughput TCR beta sequencing. The patients took part in an open-label, single-center phase 2 trial of ibrutinib monotherapy. This sample comprised PBMCs, obtained before ibrutinib treatment. This receptor chain uses TRBV28 and TRBJ2-7; the D call is possibly TRBD1 or TRBD2, each sharing 5 bases. The sequence came from a human donor with chronic lymphocytic leukemia. The DNA is TGTGCCAGCAGCCAAAGGACCGGGACCTATGCCTACGAGCAGTACTTC. Translated, it reads CASSQRTGTYAYEQYF.